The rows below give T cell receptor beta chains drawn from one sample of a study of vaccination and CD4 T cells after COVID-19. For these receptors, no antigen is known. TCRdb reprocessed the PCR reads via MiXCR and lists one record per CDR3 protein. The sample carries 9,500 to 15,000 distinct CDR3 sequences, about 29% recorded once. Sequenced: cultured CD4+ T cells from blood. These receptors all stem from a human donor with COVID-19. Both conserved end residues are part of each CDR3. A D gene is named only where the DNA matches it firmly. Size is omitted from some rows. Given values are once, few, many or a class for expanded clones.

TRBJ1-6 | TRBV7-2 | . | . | CASSLSSPLHF | TGTGCCAGCAGCCTTAGTTCACCCCTCCACTTT
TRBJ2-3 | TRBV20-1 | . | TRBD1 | CSARADRGVSTQYF | TGCAGTGCTAGAGCCGACAGGGGAGTGAGTACGCAGTATTTT
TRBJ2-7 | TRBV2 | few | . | CASNEDRSSYEQYF | TGTGCCAGCAATGAGGACCGGAGCTCCTACGAGCAGTACTTC
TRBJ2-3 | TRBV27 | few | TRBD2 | CASSLGAGGPGDTQYF | TGTGCCAGCAGCCTAGGGGCGGGGGGGCCCGGAGATACGCAGTATTTT
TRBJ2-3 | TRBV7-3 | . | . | CASSRSSTDTQYF | TGTGCCAGCAGCCGGTCTAGCACAGATACGCAGTATTTT
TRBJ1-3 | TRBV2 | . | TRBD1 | CASTRQGAGGNTIYF | TGTGCCAGCACACGACAGGGGGCAGGTGGAAACACCATATATTTT
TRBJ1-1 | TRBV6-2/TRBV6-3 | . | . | CVSSYPARQMNTEAFF | TGTGTCAGCAGTTACCCGGCGCGACAGATGAACACTGAAGCTTTCTTT
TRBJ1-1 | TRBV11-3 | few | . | CASSGRRENTEAFF | TGTGCCAGCAGCGGGCGGCGAGAGAACACTGAAGCTTTCTTT
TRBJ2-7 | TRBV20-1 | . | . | CSARDNSLQKPEQYF | TGCAGTGCTAGAGATAACTCACTGCAAAAACCCGAGCAGTACTTC
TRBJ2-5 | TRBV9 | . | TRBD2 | CASSLQPLAGNEETQYF | TGTGCCAGCAGCCTACAACCACTAGCGGGGAATGAGGAGACCCAGTACTTC
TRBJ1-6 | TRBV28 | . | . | CASSSRRYNSPLHF | TGTGCCAGCAGTTCACGACGGTATAATTCACCCCTCCACTTT
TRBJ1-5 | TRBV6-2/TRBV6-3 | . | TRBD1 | CASSYSPGGMGKQPQHF | TGTGCCAGCAGTTACTCTCCAGGGGGAATGGGCAAACAGCCCCAGCATTTT
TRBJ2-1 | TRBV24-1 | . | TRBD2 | CATSDYGSGWRNEQFF | TGTGCCACCAGTGATTACGGTAGCGGGTGGAGGAATGAGCAGTTCTTC
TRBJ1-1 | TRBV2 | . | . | CASSESEAFF | TGTGCCAGCAGTGAATCTGAAGCTTTCTTT
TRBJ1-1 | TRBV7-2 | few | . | CASSLGPLNTEAFF | TGTGCCAGCAGCTTGGGACCGTTGAACACTGAAGCTTTCTTT
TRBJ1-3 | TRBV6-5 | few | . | CASSYSNGRGGNTIYF | TGTGCCAGCAGTTACTCGAATGGGAGGGGCGGAAACACCATATATTTT
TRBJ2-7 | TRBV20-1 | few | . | CSAPFSNTYEQYF | TGCAGTGCCCCATTCAGCAACACCTACGAGCAGTACTTC
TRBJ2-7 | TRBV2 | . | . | CASSSGGSYEQYF | TGTGCCAGCAGTTCTGGTGGCTCCTACGAGCAGTACTTC
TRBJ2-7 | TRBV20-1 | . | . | CSGEDTYEQYF | TGCAGTGGGGAAGACACCTACGAGCAGTACTTC
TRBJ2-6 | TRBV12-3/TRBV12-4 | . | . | CASSLYGSGANVLTF | TGTGCCAGCAGTTTATATGGGTCTGGGGCCAACGTCCTGACTTTC
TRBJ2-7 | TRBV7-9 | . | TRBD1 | CASSYKQGPSSYEQYF | TGTGCCAGCAGCTACAAACAGGGGCCGAGCTCCTACGAGCAGTACTTC
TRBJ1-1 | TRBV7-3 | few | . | CASSLDPVNTEAFF | TGTGCCAGCAGCTTAGATCCAGTGAACACTGAAGCTTTCTTT
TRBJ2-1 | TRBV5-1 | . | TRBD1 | CASSLVGTGSLDEQFF | TGCGCCAGCAGCTTGGTAGGGACAGGGAGTTTGGATGAGCAGTTCTTC
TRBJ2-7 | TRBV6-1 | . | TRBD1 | CASSAGQGSYEQYF | TGTGCCAGCAGTGCGGGACAGGGGTCCTACGAGCAGTACTTC
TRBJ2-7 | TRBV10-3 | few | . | CAISTTYEQYF | TGTGCCATCAGTACTACCTACGAGCAGTACTTC
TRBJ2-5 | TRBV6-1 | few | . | CATDYGATMLQETQYF | TGTGCCACGGATTACGGGGCGACCATGCTCCAAGAGACCCAGTACTTC
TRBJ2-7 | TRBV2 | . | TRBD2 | CASSRSRASGSYEQYF | TGTGCCAGCAGTCGGTCTCGGGCTAGCGGCTCCTACGAGCAGTACTTC
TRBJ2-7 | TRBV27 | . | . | CASSLSRQFTYEQYF | TGTGCCAGCAGTTTATCGCGGCAGTTCACCTACGAGCAGTACTTC
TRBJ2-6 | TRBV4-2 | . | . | CASSLALSGANVLTF | TGTGCCAGCAGCCTAGCCCTCTCTGGGGCCAACGTCCTGACTTTC
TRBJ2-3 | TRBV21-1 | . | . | CASSKSPDTQYF | TGTGCCAGCAGCAAATCCCCAGATACGCAGTATTTT
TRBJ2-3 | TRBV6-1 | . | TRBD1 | CASSPDRGTDTQYF | TGTGCCAGCAGTCCGGACAGGGGGACAGATACGCAGTATTTT
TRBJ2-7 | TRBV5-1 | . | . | CASRPGNGGRSYEQYF | TGCGCCAGCAGGCCCGGGAATGGGGGTAGGTCCTACGAGCAGTACTTC
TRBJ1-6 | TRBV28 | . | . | CASVTQGFNSPLHF | TGTGCCAGTGTTACACAGGGTTTTAATTCACCCCTCCACTTT
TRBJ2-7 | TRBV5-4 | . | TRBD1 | CASSATGAYEQYF | TGTGCCAGCAGCGCAACAGGGGCCTACGAGCAGTACTTC
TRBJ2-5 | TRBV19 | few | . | CASSRLFNEGETQYF | TGTGCCAGTAGTCGACTATTCAACGAGGGAGAGACCCAGTACTTC
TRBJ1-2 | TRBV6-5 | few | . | CASSSAGGFDTF | TGTGCCAGCAGTTCGGCAGGTGGTTTTGACACCTTC
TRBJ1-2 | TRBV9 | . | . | CASSAQTADPYGYTF | TGTGCCAGCAGCGCTCAGACAGCTGATCCCTATGGCTACACCTTC
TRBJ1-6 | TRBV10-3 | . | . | CAIAWGGDSPLHF | TGTGCCATCGCTTGGGGCGGGGATTCACCCCTCCACTTT
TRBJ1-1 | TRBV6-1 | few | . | CASLGWGTEAFF | TGTGCCAGCCTTGGGTGGGGCACTGAAGCTTTCTTT
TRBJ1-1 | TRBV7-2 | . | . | CASSLQENTEAFF | TGTGCCAGCAGCTTACAGGAGAACACTGAAGCTTTCTTT
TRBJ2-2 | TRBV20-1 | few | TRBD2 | CSARDSSGYETGELFF | TGCAGTGCTAGAGATTCTAGCGGCTATGAAACCGGGGAGCTGTTTTTT
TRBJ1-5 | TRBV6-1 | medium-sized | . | CASSDIESGTGNQPQHF | TGTGCCAGCAGTGATATAGAGTCAGGGACTGGCAATCAGCCCCAGCATTTT